A few counts support the clone carrying this TCR beta chain. Its antigen is unidentified. Profiling of TCR beta VDJ combinations and CDR3 sequences used genomic DNA as template. MiXCR, run by TCRdb on the reads, gives a single entry per CDR3 protein. The sample has about 190,000 distinct CDR3 sequences, 40% to 50% seen once. The data originate from a study of CD8+CD57+ T cells in acquired aplastic anemia. Study information: Sorted CD4+ and CD8+ cells gave a mean 3.2 ug DNA, range about 0.19 to 27.4 ug.

Germline-derived CDR1 and CDR2 are SGHTA and FQGNSA. The V end lost 0 bases, the J end lost 2 bases, and 5 bases lay between the germline ends. There are 13 residues in the CDR3. Study outcomes and limitations: Significant differences in CD8+ Simpson's diversity were not observed between patients and controls. Researchers report that twenty-nine CD8+ CDR3 sequences appeared in both patients and controls.

Sequencing was done on patients that had shown CD8+CD57+ cell expansion by flow cytometry. Prior therapy had not been administered to any patient at the time of blood sampling. This TCR was sampled from a human donor with aplastic anemia. The V and J genes are TRBV7-2 and TRBJ2-7; D is uncertain. Input material: sorted CD4+, CD8+, or CD8+CD57+ T cells (not recorded which) from PBMCs. In DNA, the CDR3 is TGTGCCAGCAGCTTAGCCAGAACCTACGAGCAGTACTTC. Translated, it gives CASSLARTYEQYF.